The rows below give T cell receptor beta chains drawn from one sample of a study of T cells in Graves' hyperthyroidism and ophthalmopathy. MiXCR, run by TCRdb on the multiplex PCR reads, gives a single entry per CDR3 protein. The sample carries around 580,000 distinct CDR3 sequences, about 43% recorded once. Material: peripheral blood or thyroid tissue (not recorded which). These TCRs come from a woman between 18 and 30 years old with Graves' hyperthyroidism. Both conserved end residues are part of each CDR3. The D gene is left open where the match is weak. A clone size is listed for some rows: how often the clone was seen (once, few, many), or a class if it is expanded.

V gene: TRBV5-6; J gene: TRBJ2-7; clone size: -; D gene: -; CDR3 protein: CASSNQGGTVEQYF; CDR3 DNA: TGTGCCAGCAGCAACCAGGGGGGAACGGTCGAGCAGTACTTC
V gene: TRBV6-5; J gene: TRBJ1-6; clone size: many; D gene: -; CDR3 protein: CASTIGVGRSPLHF; CDR3 DNA: TGTGCCAGCACCATCGGGGTGGGCAGGTCACCCCTCCACTTT
V gene: TRBV7-9; J gene: TRBJ2-1; clone size: -; D gene: -; CDR3 protein: CASSFSEEQFF; CDR3 DNA: TGTGCCAGCAGCTTTAGCGAAGAGCAGTTCTTC
V gene: TRBV7-2; J gene: TRBJ1-6; clone size: many; D gene: -; CDR3 protein: CASSLGDQSLHF; CDR3 DNA: TGTGCCAGCAGCTTAGGGGACCAATCCCTCCACTTT
V gene: TRBV10-3; J gene: TRBJ1-6; clone size: -; D gene: -; CDR3 protein: CAISAGDSPLHF; CDR3 DNA: TGTGCCATCAGTGCGGGTGATTCACCCCTCCACTTT
V gene: TRBV4-1; J gene: TRBJ2-3; clone size: -; D gene: TRBD2; CDR3 protein: CATGLAGATDTQYF; CDR3 DNA: TGCGCCACCGGACTAGCGGGGGCCACAGATACGCAGTATTTT
V gene: TRBV5-6; J gene: TRBJ2-5; clone size: once; D gene: -; CDR3 protein: CASSLAGEFQETQYF; CDR3 DNA: TGTGCCAGCAGCTTGGCGGGAGAGTTCCAAGAGACCCAGTACTTC
V gene: TRBV7-8; J gene: TRBJ1-2; clone size: many; D gene: TRBD1; CDR3 protein: CASSTRGRGYTF; CDR3 DNA: TGTGCCAGCAGCACCAGGGGGCGTGGCTACACCTTC
V gene: TRBV5-1; J gene: TRBJ2-7; clone size: -; D gene: -; CDR3 protein: CASSFTGGSYEQYF; CDR3 DNA: TGCGCCAGCAGCTTTACCGGGGGTTCCTACGAGCAGTACTTC
V gene: TRBV29-1; J gene: TRBJ2-7; clone size: -; D gene: TRBD1; CDR3 protein: CSSSRDRAYEQYF; CDR3 DNA: TGCAGCTCAAGCCGGGACAGGGCCTACGAGCAGTACTTC
V gene: TRBV7-9; J gene: TRBJ2-7; clone size: -; D gene: -; CDR3 protein: CTSSLVAARSYNEQYF; CDR3 DNA: TGTACCAGCAGCTTAGTGGCGGCTCGCTCCTACAATGAGCAGTACTTC
V gene: TRBV20-1; J gene: TRBJ1-2; clone size: -; D gene: TRBD1; CDR3 protein: CSAYRGDNVCGYGYTF; CDR3 DNA: TGCAGTGCTTACAGGGGGGACAACGTATGCGGGTATGGCTACACCTTC
V gene: TRBV7-9; J gene: TRBJ2-7; clone size: many; D gene: TRBD1; CDR3 protein: CASSSGTGDYEQYF; CDR3 DNA: TGTGCCAGCAGCTCCGGGACAGGGGACTACGAGCAGTACTTC
V gene: TRBV29-1; J gene: TRBJ1-1; clone size: few; D gene: -; CDR3 protein: CSVDVKGWEQFF; CDR3 DNA: TGCAGCGTTGACGTTAAGGGGTGGGAGCAGTTCTTT
V gene: TRBV10-3; J gene: TRBJ1-6; clone size: many; D gene: -; CDR3 protein: CAIKGQENNSPLHF; CDR3 DNA: TGTGCCATCAAAGGGCAAGAGAATAATTCACCCCTCCACTTT
V gene: TRBV5-1; J gene: TRBJ2-7; clone size: -; D gene: -; CDR3 protein: CASSLSQGFGMQYF; CDR3 DNA: TGCGCCAGCAGCTTAAGTCAGGGATTCGGAATGCAGTACTTC
V gene: TRBV20-1; J gene: TRBJ2-7; clone size: -; D gene: TRBD2; CDR3 protein: CSAHGMIWDYNEQYF; CDR3 DNA: TGCAGTGCTCATGGGATGATATGGGACTACAATGAGCAGTACTTC
V gene: TRBV20-1; J gene: TRBJ1-5; clone size: many; D gene: -; CDR3 protein: CSASATGLSNQPQHF; CDR3 DNA: TGCAGTGCTTCCGCTACAGGTTTGAGCAATCAGCCCCAGCATTTT
V gene: TRBV12-3/TRBV12-4; J gene: TRBJ2-5; clone size: many; D gene: -; CDR3 protein: CASSPWSSEETQYF; CDR3 DNA: TGTGCCAGCAGTCCCTGGAGTAGCGAGGAGACCCAGTACTTC
V gene: TRBV19; J gene: TRBJ2-5; clone size: once; D gene: TRBD2; CDR3 protein: CASSPPWTEGLAGGETQYF; CDR3 DNA: TGTGCCAGCAGCCCGCCTTGGACAGAAGGACTAGCGGGAGGGGAGACCCAGTACTTC
V gene: TRBV7-2; J gene: TRBJ1-1; clone size: -; D gene: TRBD1; CDR3 protein: CASSSSRQGTEAFF; CDR3 DNA: TGTGCCAGCAGCTCGTCGCGACAGGGGACTGAAGCTTTCTTT
V gene: TRBV7-2; J gene: TRBJ1-2; clone size: many; D gene: -; CDR3 protein: CASSSNRGEGYTF; CDR3 DNA: TGTGCCAGCAGCTCCAATAGGGGGGAAGGCTACACCTTC
V gene: TRBV9; J gene: TRBJ1-1; clone size: -; D gene: TRBD1; CDR3 protein: CASSYGQGGVYTEAFF; CDR3 DNA: TGTGCCAGCAGTTATGGACAGGGTGGGGTGTACACTGAAGCTTTCTTT
V gene: TRBV2; J gene: TRBJ1-1; clone size: many; D gene: TRBD1; CDR3 protein: CASSLQGGLEAFF; CDR3 DNA: TGTGCCAGCAGTTTACAGGGGGGGCTTGAAGCTTTCTTT
V gene: TRBV10-3; J gene: TRBJ2-7; clone size: -; D gene: -; CDR3 protein: CAIGESKYTQYF; CDR3 DNA: TGTGCCATCGGTGAGTCGAAGTATACGCAGTACTTC
V gene: TRBV7-9; J gene: TRBJ2-7; clone size: -; D gene: TRBD2; CDR3 protein: CASSYSGTGTYEQYF; CDR3 DNA: TGTGCCAGCAGCTATAGCGGGACTGGAACCTACGAGCAGTACTTC
V gene: TRBV12-5; J gene: TRBJ2-3; clone size: -; D gene: -; CDR3 protein: CASSYGAPTDTQYF; CDR3 DNA: TGTGCCAGCAGTTACGGAGCCCCCACAGATACGCAGTATTTT
V gene: TRBV4-2; J gene: TRBJ1-3; clone size: few; D gene: -; CDR3 protein: CASSQVGGWIGNTIYF; CDR3 DNA: TGTGCCAGCAGCCAAGTGGGAGGGTGGATTGGAAACACCATATATTTT
V gene: TRBV25-1; J gene: TRBJ2-7; clone size: -; D gene: -; CDR3 protein: CATERIGEHEQYF; CDR3 DNA: TGTGCAACAGAACGGATAGGGGAGCACGAGCAGTACTTC
V gene: TRBV4-3; J gene: TRBJ2-7; clone size: many; D gene: TRBD2; CDR3 protein: CASSQGIAGPYEQYF; CDR3 DNA: TGCGCCAGCAGCCAAGGAATAGCGGGGCCCTACGAGCAGTACTTC
V gene: TRBV20-1; J gene: TRBJ1-3; clone size: many; D gene: -; CDR3 protein: CSARVGFSGNTIYF; CDR3 DNA: TGCAGTGCTAGAGTAGGGTTCTCTGGAAACACCATATATTTT
V gene: TRBV19; J gene: TRBJ1-1; clone size: -; D gene: -; CDR3 protein: CASSIPHPKTGGSTEAFF; CDR3 DNA: TGTGCCAGTAGTATTCCCCACCCCAAGACAGGCGGGAGCACTGAAGCTTTCTTT
V gene: TRBV6-6; J gene: TRBJ2-5; clone size: -; D gene: -; CDR3 protein: CASSRGVEETQYF; CDR3 DNA: TGTGCCAGCAGTAGAGGGGTGGAAGAGACCCAGTACTTC
V gene: TRBV7-9; J gene: TRBJ2-7; clone size: -; D gene: -; CDR3 protein: CASSSPDRSSYEQYF; CDR3 DNA: TGTGCCAGCAGCTCGCCGGACAGAAGTTCCTACGAGCAGTACTTC
V gene: TRBV15; J gene: TRBJ2-7; clone size: few; D gene: TRBD1; CDR3 protein: CATSRTGLREQYF; CDR3 DNA: TGTGCCACCAGCAGGACAGGGCTGAGGGAGCAGTACTTC
V gene: TRBV7-9; J gene: TRBJ2-7; clone size: many; D gene: -; CDR3 protein: CASSQPPGRGYAGEQYF; CDR3 DNA: TGTGCCAGCAGCCAGCCCCCAGGCAGGGGATACGCGGGGGAGCAGTACTTC
V gene: TRBV10-2; J gene: TRBJ2-7; clone size: many; D gene: TRBD2; CDR3 protein: CASRPGTSVYEQYF; CDR3 DNA: TGCGCCAGCAGACCCGGGACTAGCGTCTACGAGCAGTACTTC
V gene: TRBV27; J gene: TRBJ1-6; clone size: -; D gene: -; CDR3 protein: CASSLSEGESPLHF; CDR3 DNA: TGTGCCAGCAGTTTATCCGAAGGGGAATCACCCCTCCACTTT
V gene: TRBV7-2; J gene: TRBJ2-1; clone size: -; D gene: TRBD2; CDR3 protein: CASRSGTSEYNEQFF; CDR3 DNA: TGTGCCAGCAGGTCCGGGACTAGCGAATACAATGAGCAGTTCTTC
V gene: TRBV29-1; J gene: TRBJ1-2; clone size: -; D gene: -; CDR3 protein: CSVEQGIHSGYTF; CDR3 DNA: TGCAGCGTTGAACAGGGGATTCACTCTGGCTACACCTTC
V gene: TRBV2; J gene: TRBJ2-5; clone size: -; D gene: -; CDR3 protein: CASLRELTADTQYF; CDR3 DNA: TGTGCCAGCCTCCGGGAACTAACGGCAGATACGCAGTACTTC
V gene: TRBV27; J gene: TRBJ2-7; clone size: -; D gene: -; CDR3 protein: CASSLMGGINSYEQYF; CDR3 DNA: TGTGCCAGCAGTTTAATGGGGGGAATCAACTCCTACGAGCAGTACTTC
V gene: TRBV7-9; J gene: TRBJ2-6; clone size: -; D gene: -; CDR3 protein: CASSPYTLGPGVNVLTF; CDR3 DNA: TGTGCCAGCAGCCCCTACACCCTGGGGCCGGGGGTCAACGTCCTGACTTTC
V gene: TRBV19; J gene: TRBJ2-7; clone size: many; D gene: TRBD2; CDR3 protein: CASSIVASGSYEQYF; CDR3 DNA: TGTGCCAGTAGTATCGTGGCTAGCGGGAGCTACGAGCAGTACTTC
V gene: TRBV20-1; J gene: TRBJ2-2; clone size: many; D gene: TRBD1; CDR3 protein: CSARRQGAPTGELFF; CDR3 DNA: TGCAGTGCTAGAAGGCAGGGGGCGCCCACCGGGGAGCTGTTTTTT
V gene: TRBV24-1; J gene: TRBJ2-7; clone size: -; D gene: -; CDR3 protein: CASSLGATGDYEQYF; CDR3 DNA: TGTGCCAGCAGCTTAGGAGCAACGGGAGACTACGAGCAGTACTTC
V gene: TRBV10-3; J gene: TRBJ2-1; clone size: -; D gene: TRBD2; CDR3 protein: CATRAGGYNEQFF; CDR3 DNA: TGTGCCACCCGAGCGGGAGGGTACAATGAGCAGTTCTTC
V gene: TRBV15; J gene: TRBJ2-7; clone size: -; D gene: -; CDR3 protein: CVTSRDTESSYEQYF; CDR3 DNA: TGTGTCACCAGCAGAGATACCGAGAGCTCCTACGAGCAGTACTTC
V gene: TRBV5-4; J gene: TRBJ2-2; clone size: -; D gene: TRBD2; CDR3 protein: CTSSPLAGETGELFF; CDR3 DNA: TGTACCAGCAGCCCACTAGCGGGAGAGACCGGGGAGCTGTTTTTT
V gene: TRBV20-1; J gene: TRBJ2-2; clone size: -; D gene: TRBD2; CDR3 protein: CLVRGTSGRGIGELFF; CDR3 DNA: TGCTTAGTACGCGGGACTAGCGGGAGGGGTATCGGGGAGCTGTTTTTT
V gene: TRBV5-1; J gene: TRBJ2-2; clone size: many; D gene: -; CDR3 protein: CASSLSIRYTGELFF; CDR3 DNA: TGCGCCAGCAGCTTGTCAATACGTTACACCGGGGAGCTGTTTTTT
V gene: TRBV5-1; J gene: TRBJ2-7; clone size: many; D gene: -; CDR3 protein: CASSLVISGAEPREQYF; CDR3 DNA: TGCGCCAGCAGCTTGGTAATCTCCGGGGCAGAGCCTCGGGAGCAGTACTTC
V gene: TRBV2; J gene: TRBJ2-1; clone size: -; D gene: -; CDR3 protein: CASSDISYNEQFF; CDR3 DNA: TGTGCCAGCAGCGACATTTCCTACAATGAGCAGTTCTTC
V gene: TRBV7-9; J gene: TRBJ2-7; clone size: many; D gene: -; CDR3 protein: CASNPPETAFSYEQYF; CDR3 DNA: TGTGCCAGCAACCCTCCTGAGACAGCCTTTTCCTACGAGCAGTACTTC
V gene: TRBV4-1; J gene: TRBJ1-3; clone size: -; D gene: -; CDR3 protein: CASSQVTAYNYEGIYF; CDR3 DNA: TGCGCCAGCAGCCAAGTAACGGCTTATAATTACGAGGGCATATATTTT